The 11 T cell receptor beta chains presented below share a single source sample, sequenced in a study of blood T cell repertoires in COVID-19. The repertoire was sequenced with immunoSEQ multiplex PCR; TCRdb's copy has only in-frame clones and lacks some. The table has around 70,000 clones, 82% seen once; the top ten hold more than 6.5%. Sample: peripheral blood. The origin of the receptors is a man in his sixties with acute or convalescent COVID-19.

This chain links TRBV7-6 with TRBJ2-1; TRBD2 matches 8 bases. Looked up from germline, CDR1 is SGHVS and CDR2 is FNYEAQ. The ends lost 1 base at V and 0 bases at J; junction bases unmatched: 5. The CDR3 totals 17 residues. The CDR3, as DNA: TGTGCCAGCAGCTTAGGAGCGGGGGCGAGCTCCTACAATGAGCAGTTCTTC. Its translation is CASSLGAGASSYNEQFF.

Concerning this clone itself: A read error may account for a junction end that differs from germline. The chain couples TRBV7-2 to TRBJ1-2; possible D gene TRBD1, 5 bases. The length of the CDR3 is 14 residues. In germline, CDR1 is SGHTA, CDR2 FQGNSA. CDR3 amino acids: CASSTYRIFHLASF. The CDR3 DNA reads TGTGCCAGCAGCACCTACAGGATCTTCCACCTTGCCTCCTTC.

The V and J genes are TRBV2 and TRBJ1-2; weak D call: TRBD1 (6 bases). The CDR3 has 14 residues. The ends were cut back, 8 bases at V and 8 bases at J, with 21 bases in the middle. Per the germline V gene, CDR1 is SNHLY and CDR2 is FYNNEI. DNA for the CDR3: TGTGCCAGCTCCCCTACCAGGGGATTAGGGGGCTACACCTTC. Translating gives CASSPTRGLGGYTF.

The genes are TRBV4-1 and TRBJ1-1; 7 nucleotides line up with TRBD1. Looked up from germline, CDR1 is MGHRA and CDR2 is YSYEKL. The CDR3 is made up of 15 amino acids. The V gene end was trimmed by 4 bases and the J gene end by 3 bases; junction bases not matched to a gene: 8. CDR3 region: CASSRTNRGDTEAFF. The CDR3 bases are TGCGCCAGCAGCCGGACCAACAGGGGCGACACTGAAGCTTTCTTT.

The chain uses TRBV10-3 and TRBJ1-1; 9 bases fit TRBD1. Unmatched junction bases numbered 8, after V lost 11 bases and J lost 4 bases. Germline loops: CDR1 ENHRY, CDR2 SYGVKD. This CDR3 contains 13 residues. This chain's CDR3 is CAATTGGPTEAFF. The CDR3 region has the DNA TGTGCCGCAACAACAGGGGGCCCCACTGAAGCTTTCTTT.

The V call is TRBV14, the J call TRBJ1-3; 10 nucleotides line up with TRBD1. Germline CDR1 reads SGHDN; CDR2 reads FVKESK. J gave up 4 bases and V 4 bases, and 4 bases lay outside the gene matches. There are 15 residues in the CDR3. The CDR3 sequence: CASSLDRGRGNTIYF. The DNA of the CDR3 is TGTGCCAGCAGCCTCGACAGGGGGCGCGGAAACACCATATATTTT.

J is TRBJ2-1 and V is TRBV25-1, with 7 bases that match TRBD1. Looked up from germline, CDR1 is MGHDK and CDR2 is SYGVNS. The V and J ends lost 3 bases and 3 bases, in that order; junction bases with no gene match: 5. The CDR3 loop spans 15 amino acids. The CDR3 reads CASSERGQIYNEQFF. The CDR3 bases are TGTGCCAGCAGTGAGAGGGGGCAAATCTACAATGAGCAGTTCTTC. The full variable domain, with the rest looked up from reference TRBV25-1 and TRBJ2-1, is EADIYQTPRYLVIGTGKKITLECSQTMGHDKMYWYQQDPGMELHLIHYSYGVNSTEKGDLSSESTVSRIRTEHFPLTLESARPSHTSQYLCASSERGQIYNEQFFGPGTRLTVL.

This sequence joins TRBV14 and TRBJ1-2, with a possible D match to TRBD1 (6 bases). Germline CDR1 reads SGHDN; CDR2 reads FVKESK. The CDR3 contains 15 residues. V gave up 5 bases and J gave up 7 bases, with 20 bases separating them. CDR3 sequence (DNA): TGTGCCAGCAGCTTACAGGGTTCTCAGTTATCTGGCTACACCTTC. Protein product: CASSLQGSQLSGYTF.

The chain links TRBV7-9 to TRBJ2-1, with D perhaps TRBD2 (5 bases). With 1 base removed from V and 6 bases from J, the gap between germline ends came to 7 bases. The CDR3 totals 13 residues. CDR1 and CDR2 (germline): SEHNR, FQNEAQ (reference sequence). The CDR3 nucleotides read TGTGCCAGCAGCTTAGGGAGGTCCAATGAGCAGTTCTTC. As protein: CASSLGRSNEQFF.

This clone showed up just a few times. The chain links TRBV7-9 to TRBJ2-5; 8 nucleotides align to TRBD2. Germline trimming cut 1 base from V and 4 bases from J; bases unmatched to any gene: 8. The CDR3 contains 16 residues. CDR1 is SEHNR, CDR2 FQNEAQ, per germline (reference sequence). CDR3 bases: TGTGCCAGCAGCTTAGGCACTAGCCGGGGGGGAGAGACCCAGTACTTC. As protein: CASSLGTSRGGETQYF. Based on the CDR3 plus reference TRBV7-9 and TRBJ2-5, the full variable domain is DTGVSQNPRHKITKRGQNVTFRCDPISEHNRLYWYRQTLGQGPEFLTYFQNEAQLEKSRLLSDRFSAERPKGSFSTLEIQRTEQGDSAMYLCASSLGTSRGGETQYFGPGTRLLVL.

The CDR3 is CASSEAYNNQPQHF. CDR3 sequence (DNA): TGTGCCAGCAGTGAAGCATATAACAATCAGCCCCAGCATTTT. The rearrangement joins TRBV2 to TRBJ1-5; D uncertain. The CDR3 covers 14 residues. CDR1 and CDR2 from the germline V gene are SNHLY and FYNNEI. Trimming pared 0 bases from V and 3 bases from J, leaving 6 bases between.